A single sample gave rise to the 20 T cell receptor beta chains below, sequenced in a study of cytomegalovirus exposure and HLA in healthy donors. The PCR was carried out with 60 Vbeta primers and 13 Jbeta primers. Sequenced by immunoSEQ multiplex PCR; TCRdb stores in-frame clones only, minus some. The repertoire includes approximately 160,000 clones, about three quarters of them detected once, and under 5.5% sits in the top ten. Sequenced sample: PBMCs. These receptors all stem from a man aged 18 to 30 in good health and CMV-seropositive.

The chain carries TRBV5-4 and TRBJ1-2; 9 nucleotides align to TRBD1. Germline CDR1 SGHNT, CDR2 YYREEE (reference sequence). The junction had 7 bases not matched to a gene; V was cut back by 0 bases and J by 10 bases. CDR3 size: 14 residues. CDR3 amino acids: CASSLGGDRVDYTF. The CDR3 bases are TGTGCCAGCAGCTTGGGGGGGGACAGGGTCGACTACACCTTC.

This chain links TRBV27 with TRBJ2-7; TRBD2 might be the D (6 bases). The CDR3 sequence is 15 residues long. V was pared by 5 bases and J by 3 bases, with 17 bases between. Germline CDR1 and CDR2: MNHEY and SMNVEV (reference sequence). CDR3 sequence (DNA): TGTGCCAGCAGTCCCGTGGCGGGGCCGTTCTACGAGCAGTACGTC. Amino acids: CASSPVAGPFYEQYV.

The chain employs TRBV12-5 and TRBJ1-1, with TRBD1 identical over 7 bases. This CDR3 is 16 amino acids long. J lost 11 bases, V lost 2 bases, and 17 bases had no gene match. CDR1 and CDR2 (germline): LGHNT, FRNRAP. The CDR3 coding sequence is TGTGCTAGTGGTTTGTCTACCCCACCTTACAGGGGAGATGCTTTCTTT. Translating it yields CASGLSTPPYRGDAFF.

The chain uses TRBV11-2 and TRBJ1-1; 8 bases agree with TRBD1. Germline V gene lookup returns CDR1 SGHAT and CDR2 FQNNGV. This CDR3 region has 14 residues. J was trimmed by 6 bases and V by 4 bases; bases with no gene match: 7. CDR3: CASSYDRGWAEAFF. CDR3 coding DNA: TGTGCCAGCAGCTACGACAGGGGTTGGGCTGAAGCTTTCTTT.

This clone has only one observation. The V call is TRBV5-1, the J call TRBJ2-3; 8 nucleotides match TRBD1. The CDR3 has 15 residues. Trimming took 0 bases from V and 1 from J; bases not matched to a gene: 1. The V gene's germline CDR1 is SGHRS and CDR2 YFSETQ. In nucleotides, the CDR3 is TGCGCCAGCAGCTTGGTGGGACAGGGCACAGATACGCAGTATTTT. It yields the protein CASSLVGQGTDTQYF.

The rearrangement joins TRBV2 to TRBJ1-1, with D unresolved. Per germline, CDR1 SNHLY and CDR2 FYNNEI. Between the trimmed V and J ends, which lost 3 bases and 1 base, there was a span of 9 bases. The CDR3 runs to 14 residues. CDR3 sequence reads: CASSERSGNTEAFF. In DNA form, the CDR3 reads TGTGCCAGCAGTGAGCGTTCGGGGAACACTGAAGCTTTCTTT.

The chain links TRBV5-1 to TRBJ2-5; possible D gene TRBD2, 5 bases. There are 15 residues in the CDR3. Trimming cost V 3 bases and J 3 bases, with 15 bases left between them. CDR1 and CDR2 (germline): SGHRS, YFSETQ. The CDR3 DNA is TGCGCCAGCAGCTGGGGTAGCGAGACCAAAGAGACCCAGTACTTC. Translating gives CASSWGSETKETQYF.

This chain joins TRBV6-5 and TRBJ2-3, with 8 bases that match TRBD1. Germline V gene data show CDR1 as MNHEY and CDR2 as SVGAGI. This CDR3 comprises 13 residues. J gave up 8 bases and V 8 bases, and 9 bases lay outside the gene matches. CDR3 amino acids: CASRRIQGVTQYF. In DNA form, the CDR3 reads TGTGCCAGCCGACGTATACAGGGGGTTACGCAGTATTTT.

Many counts were recorded for this clone. The chain uses TRBV6-4 and TRBJ1-1, with TRBD1 as a possible D gene (6 bases). Germline lookup yields CDR1 MRHNA and CDR2 SNTAGT. V was shortened by 7 bases and J by 0 bases, with 18 bases between the two germline ends. There are 16 residues in the CDR3. The CDR3 here is CASTATPGVMNTEAFF. DNA for the CDR3: TGTGCCAGCACTGCAACCCCAGGGGTCATGAACACTGAAGCTTTCTTT.

V usage is TRBV28 and J usage is TRBJ1-5, with D possibly being TRBD1 (5 bases). CDR3 length: 17 amino acids. CDR1 is MDHEN, CDR2 SYDVKM, per germline. Between the trimmed V and J ends, which lost 4 bases and 1 base, there was a span of 17 bases. As DNA, the CDR3 is TGTGCCAGCAGTTCTCCTGCGGTAGGGGTCAGCAATCAGCCCCAGCATTTT. Protein sequence: CASSSPAVGVSNQPQHF.

The genes are TRBV30 and TRBJ1-1; TRBD1 matches at 11 bases. This CDR3 has 14 amino acids. CDR1 is GTSNPN, CDR2 SVGIG, per germline (reference sequence). V gave up 0 bases and J gave up 11 bases; unmatched junction bases: 8. CDR3 amino acids: CAWSVRGGQGEAFF. The CDR3 region has the DNA TGTGCCTGGAGTGTACGGGGGGGACAGGGGGAGGCTTTCTTT.

CDR3 DNA sequence: TGTGCCAGCAGCTGGGGGGACAGGGCCAGAAAGGGCTACACCTTC. This sequence encodes CASSWGDRARKGYTF. This chain uses TRBV5-4 with TRBJ1-2, with TRBD1 matching over 9 bases. The V and J ends lost 3 bases and 8 bases, in that order; junction bases with no gene match: 11. CDR1 and CDR2 from the germline V gene are SGHNT and YYREEE (reference sequence). This CDR3 comprises 15 residues.

This chain uses TRBV2 with TRBJ1-2, with a weak D call TRBD1 (6 bases). The CDR3 length is 14 residues. From germline, CDR1 is SNHLY and CDR2 FYNNEI. The germline V and J ends were trimmed by 7 bases and 5 bases, with 17 bases remaining between them. In DNA form, the CDR3 reads TGTGCCAGCATCCTAGACAGGCAGGGATATGGCTACACCTTC. Translated: CASILDRQGYGYTF.

The chain carries TRBV9 and TRBJ1-2, with D possibly TRBD1 on 6 matching bases. This CDR3 spans 16 amino acids. Deletions cut 0 bases from V and 2 bases from J, with 14 bases between. Looked up from germline, CDR1 is SGDLS and CDR2 is YYNGEE. CDR3 amino acids: CASSVDATGSNYGYTF. CDR3 bases: TGTGCCAGCAGCGTAGACGCCACAGGGTCCAACTATGGCTACACCTTC.

The chain has TRBV9 and TRBJ1-5, with no clear D. This CDR3 spans 14 amino acids. Trimming pared 0 bases from V and 5 bases from J, leaving 9 bases between. The germline V gene encodes CDR1 SGDLS and CDR2 YYNGEE. The CDR3 reads CASSVGGYDQPQHF. DNA for the CDR3: TGTGCCAGCAGCGTAGGCGGATACGATCAGCCCCAGCATTTT.

This clone has only a few counts. V is TRBV28 and J is TRBJ2-7; 9 nucleotides agree with TRBD1. After removal of 6 bases from V and 2 bases from J, the junction contained 8 bases not matched to a gene. In germline, CDR1 is MDHEN, CDR2 SYDVKM. The CDR3 contains 15 residues. Here the CDR3 DNA reads TGTGCCAGCAGGGGACAGGGCCTGGGGACCTACGAGCAGTACGTC. The encoded protein is CASRGQGLGTYEQYV.

This clone was detected a few times. The chain combines TRBV2 with TRBJ2-5; D remains unclear. V was clipped by 4 bases and J by 4 bases, with 10 bases between them. CDR3 length: 13 residues. Looked up from germline, CDR1 is SNHLY and CDR2 is FYNNEI. CDR3 DNA: TGTGCCAGCAGTGGAATTCTCGGAGAGACCCAGTACTTC. It encodes CASSGILGETQYF.

The chain uses TRBV27 and TRBJ1-4; TRBD1 agrees at 7 bases. Unmatched junction bases numbered 19, after V lost 6 bases and J lost 3 bases. Germline CDR1 and CDR2: MNHEY and SMNVEV (reference sequence). The length of the CDR3 is 19 residues. The DNA for the CDR3 is TGTGCCAGCAGCTCGGGTCCGGGACAGCCGTCTCGGGCTAATGAAAAACTGTTTTTT. This sequence encodes CASSSGPGQPSRANEKLFF.

The genes are TRBV28 and TRBJ1-2, with D perhaps matching TRBD1 (6 bases). There are 14 residues in the CDR3. The V gene's germline CDR1 is MDHEN and CDR2 SYDVKM. Trimming stripped 6 bases from V and 5 bases from J, with 16 bases between. In nucleotides, the CDR3 is TGTGCCAGCAGGGGGCCCGGGACACCATATGGCTACACCTTC. Translating gives CASRGPGTPYGYTF.

This clone was observed a few times. This chain links TRBV27 with TRBJ1-1; 8 bases map to TRBD1. The V gene end was trimmed by 3 bases and the J gene end by 1 base; junction bases not matched to a gene: 10. The CDR3 is 17 amino acids. Germline V CDR1 and CDR2: MNHEY, SMNVEV (reference sequence). The CDR3 DNA reads TGTGCCAGCAGTTTTAGGACAGGGAATGCTTGGAACACTGAAGCTTTCTTT. This encodes CASSFRTGNAWNTEAFF.